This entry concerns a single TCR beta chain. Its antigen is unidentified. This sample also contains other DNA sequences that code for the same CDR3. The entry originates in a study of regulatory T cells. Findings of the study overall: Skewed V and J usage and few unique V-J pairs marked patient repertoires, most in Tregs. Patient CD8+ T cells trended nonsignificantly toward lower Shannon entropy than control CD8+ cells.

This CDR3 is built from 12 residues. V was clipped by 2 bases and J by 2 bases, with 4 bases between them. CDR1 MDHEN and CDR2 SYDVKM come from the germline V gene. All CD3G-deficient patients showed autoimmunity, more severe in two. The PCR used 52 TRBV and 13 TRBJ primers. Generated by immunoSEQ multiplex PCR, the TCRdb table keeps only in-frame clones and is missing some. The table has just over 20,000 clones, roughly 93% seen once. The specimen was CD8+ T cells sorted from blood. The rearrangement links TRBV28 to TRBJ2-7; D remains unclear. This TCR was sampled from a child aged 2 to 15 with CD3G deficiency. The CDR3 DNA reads TGTGCCAGCAGTTTACACGCCTACGAGCAGTACTTC. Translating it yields CASSLHAYEQYF.